The present T cell receptor (beta chain) was sequenced within a study of regulatory T cells in long-lasting Graves disease. Background on the study: Graves' patients with a new diagnosis had received antithyroid drugs under 3 months.

V trimming: 5 bases; J trimming: 12 bases; junction bases outside the gene matches: 13. This CDR3 region has 15 residues. CDR1 and CDR2 (germline): DFQATT, SNEGSKA (reference sequence). This clonotype has a count of ten or more. Investigators prepared the TCR beta libraries by applying iRepertoire HTBI primers and Arm-PCR of CDR3 regions. TCRdb analysed the multiplex PCR reads with MiXCR anew, one entry per CDR3 protein. The sample contains a few hundred thousand distinct CDR3 sequences, roughly 14% of which appear only once. Time point denoted: newly diagnosed GD, antithyroid drugs for less than 3 months. Extracted PBMC RNA gave rise to the TCR library. This sample also belongs to another study, concerning T cells in Graves' hyperthyroidism and ophthalmopathy. That investigation notes: The TCR CDR3 was amplified in a first-round RT-PCR using the HTBI primer set.

The source was peripheral blood mononuclear cells (PBMCs), collected at new diagnosis, from a patient treated with antithyroid drugs. V and J are TRBV20-1 and TRBJ2-1; 13 positions match TRBD2. The source is a man aged 25 to 40 with Graves disease. CDR3 sequence reads: CSAASGTSGNVRQFF. CDR3 sequence (DNA): TGCAGTGCTGCCTCCGGGACTAGCGGGAACGTACGGCAGTTCTTC.